This T cell receptor (beta chain) is from a study of breast tumors, draining lymph nodes, adjacent tissues. CDR3 length equals 12 residues. Trimming cost V 6 bases and J 4 bases, with 13 bases left between them. Germline values: CDR1 DFQATT, CDR2 SNEGSKA (reference sequence). MiXCR, applied by TCRdb to the multiplex PCR reads, yields one record per CDR3 protein. Seen here are more than 12,000 distinct CDR3 sequences, 55% observed once, and the top ten hold 30%. The sequence came from a female donor with breast cancer. Some clones in this sample may be carry-over from other donors' samples. Sequencing used tumor-adjacent breast tissue. The chain has TRBV20-1 and TRBJ2-7, with D unresolved. This chain's CDR3 is CSASYNMYEQYF. The CDR3 DNA is TGCAGTGCCTCCTATAATATGTACGAGCAGTACTTC.